A single T cell receptor (beta chain) is shown here with its context. The antigen remains unidentified. CDR1 and CDR2 from the germline V gene are GTSNPN and SVGIG (reference sequence). The CDR3 spans 12 residues. This entry is derived from a study of T cells expressing NK-cell markers. Study details: Repertoire data for TCR beta were derived from sorted T cells (CD3+CD56+NKG2C+, CD3+CD56+NKG2C- and CD3+CD56-NKG2C+). Seropositivity for HCMV was found in most of the eight sequenced donors, with one seronegative.

Study-wide results and caveats: Roughly 6 donors had dominant NKG2C+ clonotypes that comprised about 1.0-8% of their CD8+ T cells.

From the 5' RACE reads, TCRdb lists one entry per CDR3 protein and no DNA. Here the sample table reports 300,000 to 450,000 distinct CDR3 sequences. The TCR originated in a man between 18 and 69 years old in good health. Source material: blood T cells: a sorted CD56 or NKG2C T cell subset, CD4+ or CD8+ T cells, or bulk PBMC T cells (not recorded which). This rearrangement joins TRBV30 to TRBJ1-2. CDR3: CAWEAQYYGYTF.